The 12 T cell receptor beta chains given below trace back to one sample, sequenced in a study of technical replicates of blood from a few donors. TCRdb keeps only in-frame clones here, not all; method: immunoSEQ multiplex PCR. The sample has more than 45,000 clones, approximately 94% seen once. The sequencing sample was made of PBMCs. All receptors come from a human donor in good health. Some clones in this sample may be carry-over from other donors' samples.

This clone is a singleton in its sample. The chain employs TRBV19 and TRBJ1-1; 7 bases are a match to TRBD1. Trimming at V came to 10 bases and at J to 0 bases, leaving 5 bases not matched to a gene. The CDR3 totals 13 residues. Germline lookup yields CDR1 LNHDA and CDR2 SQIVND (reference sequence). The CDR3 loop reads CAIRDSLNTEAFF. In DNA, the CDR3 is TGTGCCATCAGGGACAGCCTGAACACTGAAGCTTTCTTT.

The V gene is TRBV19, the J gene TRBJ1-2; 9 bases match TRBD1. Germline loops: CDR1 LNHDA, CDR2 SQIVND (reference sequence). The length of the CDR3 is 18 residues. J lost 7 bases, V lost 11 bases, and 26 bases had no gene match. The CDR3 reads CAGGPQPGQGFNVSGYTF. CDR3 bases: TGTGCCGGTGGACCTCAACCGGGACAGGGCTTTAATGTTAGTGGCTACACCTTC.

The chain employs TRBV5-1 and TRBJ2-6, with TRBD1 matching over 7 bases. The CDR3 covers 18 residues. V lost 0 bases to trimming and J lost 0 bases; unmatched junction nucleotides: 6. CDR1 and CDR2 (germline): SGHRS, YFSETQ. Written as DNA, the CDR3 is TGCGCCAGCAGCTTGGGAGGGACAGCAGACTCTGGGGCCAACGTCCTGACTTTC. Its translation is CASSLGGTADSGANVLTF.

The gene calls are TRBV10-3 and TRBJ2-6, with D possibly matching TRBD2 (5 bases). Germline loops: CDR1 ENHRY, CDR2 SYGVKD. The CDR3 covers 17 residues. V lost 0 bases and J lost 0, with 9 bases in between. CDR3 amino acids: CAISESRGSSGANVLTF. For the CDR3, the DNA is TGTGCCATCAGTGAGTCCCGGGGAAGCTCTGGGGCCAACGTCCTGACTTTC.

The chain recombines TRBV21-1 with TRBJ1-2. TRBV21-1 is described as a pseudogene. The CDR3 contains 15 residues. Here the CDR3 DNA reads TGTGCCAGCAGCATCCCCCCGGGAAAACGGAATGGCTACACCTTC. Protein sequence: CASSIPPGKRNGYTF.

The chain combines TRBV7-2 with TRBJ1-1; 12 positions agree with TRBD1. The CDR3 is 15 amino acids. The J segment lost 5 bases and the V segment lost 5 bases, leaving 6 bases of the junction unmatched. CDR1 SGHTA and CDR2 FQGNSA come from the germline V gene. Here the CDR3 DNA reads TGTGCCAGCAGCCACCGGGACAGGGGGCTTACTGAAGCTTTCTTT. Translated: CASSHRDRGLTEAFF.

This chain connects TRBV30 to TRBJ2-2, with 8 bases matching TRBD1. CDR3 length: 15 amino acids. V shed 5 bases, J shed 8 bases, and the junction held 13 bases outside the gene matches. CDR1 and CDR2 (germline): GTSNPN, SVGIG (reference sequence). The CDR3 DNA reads TGTGCCTGGGCCCCGACCAGGGGGCTCATGGGGGAGCTGTTTTTT. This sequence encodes CAWAPTRGLMGELFF.

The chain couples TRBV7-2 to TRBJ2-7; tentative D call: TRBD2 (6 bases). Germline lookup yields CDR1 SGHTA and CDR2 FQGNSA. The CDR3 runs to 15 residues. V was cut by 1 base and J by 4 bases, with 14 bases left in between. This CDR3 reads CASSLEEGRNYEQYF. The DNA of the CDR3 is TGTGCCAGCAGCTTAGAGGAGGGGCGCAATTACGAGCAGTACTTC.

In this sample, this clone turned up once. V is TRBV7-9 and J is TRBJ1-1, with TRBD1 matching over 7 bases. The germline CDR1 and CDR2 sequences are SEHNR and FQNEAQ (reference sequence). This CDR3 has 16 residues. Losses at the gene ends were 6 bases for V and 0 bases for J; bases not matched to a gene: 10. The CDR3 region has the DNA TGTGCCAGCAGTCAAAGAACAGGGGTGATGAACACTGAAGCTTTCTTT. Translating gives CASSQRTGVMNTEAFF.

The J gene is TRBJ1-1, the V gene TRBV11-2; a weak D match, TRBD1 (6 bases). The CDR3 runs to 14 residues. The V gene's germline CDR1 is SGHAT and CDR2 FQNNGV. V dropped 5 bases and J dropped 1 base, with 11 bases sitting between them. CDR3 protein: CASSAMTGNTEAFF. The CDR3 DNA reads TGTGCCAGCAGCGCCATGACAGGGAACACTGAAGCTTTCTTT.

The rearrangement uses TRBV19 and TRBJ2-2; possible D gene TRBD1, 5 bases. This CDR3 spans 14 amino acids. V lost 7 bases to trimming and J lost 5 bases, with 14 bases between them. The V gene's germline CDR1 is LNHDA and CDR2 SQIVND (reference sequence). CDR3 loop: CASKRQGSTGELFF. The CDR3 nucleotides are TGTGCCAGTAAGAGGCAGGGAAGTACCGGGGAGCTGTTTTTT.

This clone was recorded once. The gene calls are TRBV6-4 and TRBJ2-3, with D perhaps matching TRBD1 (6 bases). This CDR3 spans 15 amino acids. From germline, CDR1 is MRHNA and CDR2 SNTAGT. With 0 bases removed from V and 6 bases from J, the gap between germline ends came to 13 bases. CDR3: CASSDSSSGADTQYF. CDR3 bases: TGTGCCAGCAGTGACTCATCCTCAGGGGCCGATACGCAGTATTTT.